The 10 T cell receptor beta chains below come from one sample, sequenced in a study of shared T cell receptors in the human thymus. Sequenced by immunoSEQ multiplex PCR; TCRdb stores in-frame clones only, minus some. This repertoire shows over 350,000 clones, 95% found once; its top ten account for roughly 0.021%. The sample was thymocytes. The receptors stem from a human donor.

The chain uses TRBV9 and TRBJ1-5; no definite D call. There are 14 residues in the CDR3. Germline lookup yields CDR1 SGDLS and CDR2 YYNGEE. Between the trimmed V and J ends, which lost 4 bases and 3 bases, there was a span of 11 bases. For the CDR3, the DNA is TGTGCCAGCAGCCAAACACCCTTCAATCAGCCCCAGCATTTT. It specifies CASSQTPFNQPQHF.

The chain links TRBV28 to TRBJ2-5; D is uncertain. The CDR3 contains 15 residues. Trimming took 3 bases from V and 5 from J, leaving 16 bases between them. Germline V gives CDR1 MDHEN, CDR2 SYDVKM. The DNA of the CDR3 is TGTGCCAGCAGTTTTTCGGGCAGTACCTCGGAGACCCAGTACTTC. Its translation is CASSFSGSTSETQYF.

The rearrangement uses TRBV27 and TRBJ2-7; 7 nucleotides match TRBD2. The germline gives CDR1 MNHEY, CDR2 SMNVEV (reference sequence). The CDR3 length is 17 residues. V lost 0 bases and J lost 1; bases outside the gene matches: 9. Here the CDR3 reads CASSLSMGEGPSYEQYF. DNA for the CDR3: TGTGCCAGCAGTTTATCGATGGGGGAGGGCCCTTCCTACGAGCAGTACTTC.

CDR3 bases: TGTGCCAGCAGAGTACAGAGGACTGAAGCTTTCTTT. Translated, it gives CASRVQRTEAFF. V usage is TRBV6-1 and J usage is TRBJ1-1; D gene unclear. The CDR3 totals 12 residues. V was shortened by 6 bases and J by 5 bases, with 10 bases between the two germline ends. Germline V gene sequence: CDR1 MNHNS, CDR2 SASEGT.

The rearrangement links TRBV5-1 to TRBJ1-2; the D gene is possibly TRBD1 (6 bases). The CDR3 has 14 residues. Trimming took 0 bases from V and 4 from J, leaving 10 bases between them. From germline, CDR1 is SGHRS and CDR2 YFSETQ. CDR3 residues: CASSLEGGAYGYTF. DNA of the CDR3: TGCGCCAGCAGCTTGGAGGGGGGCGCCTATGGCTACACCTTC. Full variable domain (remainder filled in from reference TRBV5-1 and TRBJ1-2): KAGVTQTPRYLIKTRGQQVTLSCSPISGHRSVSWYQQTPGQGLQFLFEYFSETQRNKGNFPGRFSGRQFSNSRSEMNVSTLELGDSALYLCASSLEGGAYGYTFGSGTRLTVV.

The chain employs TRBV11-2 and TRBJ2-7; 9 bases are shared with TRBD2. The junction had 4 bases not matched to a gene; V was cut back by 1 base and J by 0 bases. The CDR3 covers 16 residues. Looked up from germline, CDR1 is SGHAT and CDR2 is FQNNGV. The CDR3 DNA reads as TGTGCCAGCAGCTTAGCTCTAGCGGGAAACTCCTACGAGCAGTACTTC. It specifies CASSLALAGNSYEQYF.

The chain uses TRBV7-8 and TRBJ2-1; D gene ambiguous. CDR3 length: 17 residues. Germline values: CDR1 SGHVS, CDR2 FQNEAQ. Trimming removed 2 bases from V and 0 bases from J, with 14 bases in between. CDR3 amino acids: CASSLRAPIHSYNEQFF. Written as DNA, the CDR3 is TGTGCCAGCAGCTTAAGGGCCCCCATCCACTCCTACAATGAGCAGTTCTTC.

The CDR3 coding sequence is TGTGCCAGCAATCTAGCGCCCGAAGAGACCCAGTACTTC. Its translation is CASNLAPEETQYF. The chain is built from TRBV28 and TRBJ2-5; possibly TRBD2 for D (6 bases). This CDR3 has 13 amino acids. With 7 bases removed from V and 3 bases from J, the gap between germline ends came to 12 bases. Germline V lookup: CDR1 MDHEN, CDR2 SYDVKM.

The chain uses TRBV18 and TRBJ1-2; D ambiguous. The V gene lost 2 bases and the J gene lost 3 bases, with 7 bases spanning the gap. The CDR3 consists of 13 residues. CDR1 KGHSH and CDR2 LQKENI come from the germline V gene. CDR3: CASSPVSHYGYTF. CDR3 nucleotides: TGTGCCAGCTCACCAGTCAGTCACTATGGCTACACCTTC.

This chain's CDR3 is CASSQESEETQYF. As DNA, the CDR3 is TGCGCCAGCAGCCAAGAAAGCGAAGAGACCCAGTACTTC. The chain is built from TRBV4-3 and TRBJ2-5; D not resolved. The germline CDR1 and CDR2 sequences are LGHNA and YSLEER. Trimming shortened V by 0 bases and J by 3 bases, and 5 bases separated the two germline ends. The CDR3 consists of 13 residues.